Listed below are T cell receptor beta chains from one sample, sequenced in a study of response to subunit inactivated influenza vaccine. TCRdb processed the RT-PCR reads anew with MiXCR; each CDR3 protein has one entry. Seen here are fewer than 800,000 distinct CDR3 sequences, 15% to 19% observed once, and the top ten hold around a tenth. This specimen was PBMCs from blood, taken about 11 days after vaccination. These receptors were obtained from a man aged 50 to 60 who received an inactivated influenza vaccine. The CDR3 runs from the conserved cysteine through the conserved F or W. The D gene is left open where the match is weak. Only some rows state a clone size, as once, few, many or a class for expanded clones.

v_call	clone_size	j_call	d_call	cdr3_nt	cdr3_aa
TRBV19	few	TRBJ2-7	-	TGTGCCAGTAGTACTGTCAGGACCGCCGAGCAGTACTTC	CASSTVRTAEQYF
TRBV12-3/TRBV12-4	-	TRBJ1-2	-	TGTGCCAGCAGTTTCGAGAACAGGCGGCCCTATGGCTACACCTTC	CASSFENRRPYGYTF
TRBV7-2	few	TRBJ2-1	-	TGTGCCAGCAGCATACGAACCCTGGGGTGGGGCAATGAGCAGTTCTTC	CASSIRTLGWGNEQFF
TRBV6-1	-	TRBJ1-1	TRBD1	TGTGCCAGCAGAACGACAGGGGGCCGCACTGAAGCTTTCTTT	CASRTTGGRTEAFF
TRBV5-1	few	TRBJ2-7	-	TGCGCCAGCAGCTTGTCCCCGGGGGCTCCCGACTTGGCGGAGCAGTACTTC	CASSLSPGAPDLAEQYF
TRBV15	-	TRBJ2-5	-	TGTGCCACCAGCAGAGGCGGAGGGGACGAGACCCAGTACTTC	CATSRGGGDETQYF
TRBV6-5	few	TRBJ1-3	-	TGTGCCAGCAGTTACAGACAGAACTCTGGAAACACCATATATTTT	CASSYRQNSGNTIYF
TRBV7-6	-	TRBJ2-7	-	TGTGCCAGCAGCTTAGCGGATCGCGGTGGATCCTACGAGCAGTACTTC	CASSLADRGGSYEQYF
TRBV6-5	many	TRBJ2-4	-	TGTGCCACCGGGACGGCAGGGGACATTCAGTACTTC	CATGTAGDIQYF
TRBV28	few	TRBJ2-4	-	TGTGCCAGCAGCTCGTGGCAGGTGTTAGCCAAAAACATTCAGTACTTC	CASSSWQVLAKNIQYF
TRBV7-2	-	TRBJ2-4	-	TGTGCCAGCAGCTTAGGTCCCCCTCTAGCCAAAAACATTCAGTACTTC	CASSLGPPLAKNIQYF
TRBV3-1	few	TRBJ2-3	-	TGTGCCAGCAGCCAAGAAAGGGCTAGGACAGATACGCAGTATTTT	CASSQERARTDTQYF
TRBV5-1	-	TRBJ2-1	TRBD2	TGCGCCAGCAGCCACGAACAACTAGCGGGACGAGTCAATGAGCAGTTCTTC	CASSHEQLAGRVNEQFF
TRBV20-1	few	TRBJ2-1	TRBD1	TGCAGTGCTAGTGGGACAGGGATGTTCAATGAGCAGTTCTTC	CSASGTGMFNEQFF
TRBV11-3	few	TRBJ2-1	-	TGTGCCAGCAGCTTTTCCTCCGCCAATGAGCAGTTCTTC	CASSFSSANEQFF
TRBV20-1	-	TRBJ1-4	-	TGCAGTGCTAGAGATTTCTTCGGCCAGGGAAGGGAAAAACTGTTTTTT	CSARDFFGQGREKLFF
TRBV15	few	TRBJ1-5	-	TGTGCCACCAGCAGGGACAAAGGGCTCAATCAGCCCCAGCATTTT	CATSRDKGLNQPQHF
TRBV20-1	-	TRBJ1-2	TRBD1	TGCAGTGCTACGACAGGGTTAGGTGGCTACACCTTC	CSATTGLGGYTF
TRBV3-1	-	TRBJ2-5	-	TGTGCCAGCAGCCAAGATCCCCCTTTCCCTCCCCGAACTACCGCCCAGTACTTC	CASSQDPPFPPRTTAQYF
TRBV20-1	-	TRBJ2-7	TRBD2	TGCAGTGCTAGGTTGGGCGGGGGGGCCTACGAGCAGTACTTC	CSARLGGGAYEQYF
TRBV20-1	-	TRBJ2-7	-	TGCAGTGCTAGAGATCATGGACAGAGCTCCTACGAGCAGTACTTC	CSARDHGQSSYEQYF
TRBV20-1	few	TRBJ2-1	-	TGCAGTGCTAGGGCCGGGGCGGGGTTTGGAAATGAGCAGTTCTTC	CSARAGAGFGNEQFF
TRBV24-1	-	TRBJ2-7	TRBD1	TGTGCCACCTCCAGGGGGCACGAGCAGTACTTC	CATSRGHEQYF
TRBV5-1	-	TRBJ1-4	TRBD1	TGCGCCAGCAGCTTGGATGGGACAGCTATTGAAAAACTGTTTTTT	CASSLDGTAIEKLFF
TRBV2	-	TRBJ2-1	TRBD1	TGTGCCAGCAGTGAAATCAGACAGGGTTTGGGTGAGCAGTTCTTC	CASSEIRQGLGEQFF
TRBV7-9	-	TRBJ1-2	-	TGTGCCAGCAGCCGGGACAACTATTATGGCTACACCTTC	CASSRDNYYGYTF
TRBV12-3/TRBV12-4	many	TRBJ1-6	-	TGTGCCAGCAGAAAGGGGAGCTCCTATAATTCACCCCTCCACTTT	CASRKGSSYNSPLHF
TRBV5-1	few	TRBJ2-6	-	TGCGCCAGCAGCTTTACGGGGGGCAGCTCTGGGGCCAACGTCCTGACTTTC	CASSFTGGSSGANVLTF
TRBV30	-	TRBJ2-3	-	TGTGCCTGGAGTGAGGTGGGGGGGCGAGGAGATACGCAGTATTTT	CAWSEVGGRGDTQYF
TRBV5-1	-	TRBJ2-1	-	TGCGCCAGCAGCTTGGTAGGGGGGTACGCTGAGCAGTTCTTC	CASSLVGGYAEQFF
TRBV6-5	few	TRBJ2-1	-	TGTGCCAGCAGTTACTCTAGGCAGGGCTACAATGAGCAGTTCTTC	CASSYSRQGYNEQFF
TRBV3-1	-	TRBJ1-1	-	TGTGCCAGCAGCCAAGATATCCAGAACACTGAAGCTTTCTTT	CASSQDIQNTEAFF
TRBV20-1	few	TRBJ2-7	-	TGCAGTGCTACGGGGGCGTACTCCTACGAGCAGTACTTC	CSATGAYSYEQYF
TRBV5-4	-	TRBJ2-7	-	TGTGCCAGCAGCTTGAATATAGGTAGCTCCTACGAGCAGTACTTC	CASSLNIGSSYEQYF
TRBV7-2	few	TRBJ2-5	TRBD1	TGTGCCAGCAGCCAAGGGGGACAGGAACAAGAGACCCAGTACTTC	CASSQGGQEQETQYF
TRBV20-1	-	TRBJ1-1	TRBD1	TGCAGTGCTAGACCAAGACAGGGGAACACTGAAGCTTTCTTT	CSARPRQGNTEAFF
TRBV27	few	TRBJ1-1	TRBD1	TGTGCCAGCAGTTACCTAGGACCCAGGGGGGTTAACACTGAAGCTTTCTTT	CASSYLGPRGVNTEAFF
TRBV4-3	few	TRBJ1-1	TRBD1	TGCGCCAGCAGCCAGCAGACAGGGCGTGGTAACACTGAAGCTTTCTTT	CASSQQTGRGNTEAFF
TRBV7-9	few	TRBJ1-5	-	TGTGCCAGCAGCTTAGGGGCCGGCTTCAATCAGCCCCAGCATTTT	CASSLGAGFNQPQHF
TRBV5-1	many	TRBJ2-1	TRBD2	TGCGCCAGCAGCTTGCCCTCAACGGCGGGAGCGGGTTCCTACAATGAGCAGTTCTTC	CASSLPSTAGAGSYNEQFF
TRBV7-8	-	TRBJ1-5	-	TGTGCCAGCAGCTTAGAAGCGACAACGATCAATCAGCCCCAGCATTTT	CASSLEATTINQPQHF
TRBV5-1	many	TRBJ2-5	-	TGCGCCAGCAGCGGGACTCCCCAAGAGACCCAGTACTTC	CASSGTPQETQYF
TRBV2	few	TRBJ2-5	TRBD1	TGTGCCAGCAGTGAAGGGGGACAGCTGGTTGAGACCCAGTACTTC	CASSEGGQLVETQYF
TRBV20-1	-	TRBJ1-2	TRBD1	TGCAGTACCGAATCCGGGACAGGCAACTATGGCTACACCTTC	CSTESGTGNYGYTF
TRBV11-2	-	TRBJ2-7	-	TGTGCCAGCAGCTTAGTACGAGGGTACGAGCAGTACTTC	CASSLVRGYEQYF
TRBV28	few	TRBJ2-1	-	TGTGCCAGCAGTAGAATTTATGAGCAGTTCTTC	CASSRIYEQFF
TRBV29-1	-	TRBJ2-5	TRBD2	TGCAGCGGGGGACTAGCGGGGACCGGGACCCAGTACTTC	CSGGLAGTGTQYF
TRBV7-9	-	TRBJ2-7	-	TGTGCCAGCAGCGCCTCCGGTTACGAGCAGTACTTC	CASSASGYEQYF
TRBV7-6	few	TRBJ2-7	-	TGTGCCAGCAGCTTTGGTCGCAGGGCTTACCACGAGCAGTACTTC	CASSFGRRAYHEQYF
TRBV20-1	few	TRBJ2-3	TRBD2	TGCAGTGCTGATGGAGGGAGGGCCGCAGATACGCAGTATTTT	CSADGGRAADTQYF
TRBV5-1	-	TRBJ2-5	-	TGCGCCAGCAGGCAGGGCTTTTACCAAGAGACCCAGTACTTC	CASRQGFYQETQYF
TRBV19	few	TRBJ2-1	-	TGTGCCAGTAGTCCGAAGAGGACCTACAATGAGCAGTTCTTC	CASSPKRTYNEQFF
TRBV6-2/TRBV6-3	-	TRBJ2-7	TRBD2	TGTGCCAGCAGGCGAAGACTGGGACTAGCGAGCAATACCTACGAGCAGTACTTC	CASRRRLGLASNTYEQYF
TRBV21-1	few	TRBJ2-7	-	TGTGCCAGCAGCCAGTCGGTGGGACAGGGTCATTCCTACGAGCAGTACTTC	CASSQSVGQGHSYEQYF
TRBV4-2	few	TRBJ1-3	-	TGTGCCAGCAGCCAAATTTCAGGTTTCTCTGGAAACACCATATATTTT	CASSQISGFSGNTIYF
TRBV7-9	-	TRBJ2-1	TRBD2	TGTGCCAGCAGCCCTAAGCGGGGGAACTCCTACAATGAGCAGTTCTTC	CASSPKRGNSYNEQFF
TRBV20-1	few	TRBJ2-7	-	TGCAGTGCCGGGGACGGACACTCCCAGTACTTC	CSAGDGHSQYF
TRBV6-5	-	TRBJ1-5	-	TGTGCCAGCAGTTACTCGAAGTGGCAGCCCCAGCATTTT	CASSYSKWQPQHF
TRBV28	many	TRBJ2-5	-	TGTGCCAGCAGTTTACAGGGGGGGGGCCGCCGGGAGACCCAGTACTTC	CASSLQGGGRRETQYF